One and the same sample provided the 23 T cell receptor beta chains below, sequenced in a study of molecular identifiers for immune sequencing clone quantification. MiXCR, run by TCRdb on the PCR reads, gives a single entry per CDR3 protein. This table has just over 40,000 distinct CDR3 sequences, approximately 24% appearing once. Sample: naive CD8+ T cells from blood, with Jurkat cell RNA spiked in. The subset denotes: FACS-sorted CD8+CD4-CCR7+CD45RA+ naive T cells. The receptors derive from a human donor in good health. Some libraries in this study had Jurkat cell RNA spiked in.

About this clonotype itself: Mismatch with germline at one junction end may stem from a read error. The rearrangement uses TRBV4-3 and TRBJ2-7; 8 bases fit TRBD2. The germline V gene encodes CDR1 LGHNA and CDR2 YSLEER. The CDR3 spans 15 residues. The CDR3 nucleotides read TGCGCCCGCAGCCAATCCGGGGCGGGAGGCAACGCGCAGTACTTC. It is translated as CARSQSGAGGNAQYF.

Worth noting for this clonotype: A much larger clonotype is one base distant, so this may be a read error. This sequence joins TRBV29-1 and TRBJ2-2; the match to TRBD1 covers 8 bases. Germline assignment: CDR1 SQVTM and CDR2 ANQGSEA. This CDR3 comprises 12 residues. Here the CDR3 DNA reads TGCAGCGTCCAGACAGGGGCCGGGCAGCTGTTTTTT. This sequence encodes CSVQTGAGQLFF.

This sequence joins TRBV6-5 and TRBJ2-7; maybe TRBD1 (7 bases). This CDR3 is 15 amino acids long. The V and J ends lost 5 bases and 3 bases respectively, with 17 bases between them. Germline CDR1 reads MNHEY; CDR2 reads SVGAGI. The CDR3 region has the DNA TGTGCCAGCAGTCAAGAAGACAGGGACTTCTACGAGCAGTACTTC. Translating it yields CASSQEDRDFYEQYF.

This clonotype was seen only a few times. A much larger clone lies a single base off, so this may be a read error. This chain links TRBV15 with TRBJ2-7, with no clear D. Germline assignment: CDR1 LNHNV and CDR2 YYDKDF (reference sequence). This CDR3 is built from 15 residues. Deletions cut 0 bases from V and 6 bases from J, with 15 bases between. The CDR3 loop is CATSRELTPWAEQYF. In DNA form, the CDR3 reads TGTGCCACCAGCAGAGAGCTAACACCCTGGGCCGAGCAGTACTTC.

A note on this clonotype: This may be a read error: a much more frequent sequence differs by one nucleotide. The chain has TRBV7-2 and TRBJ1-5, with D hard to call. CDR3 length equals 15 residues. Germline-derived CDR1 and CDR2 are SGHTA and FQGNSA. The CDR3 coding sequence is TGTGCCAGCAGCTTAGTGCCTAGTAGCAATCAGCCCCCGCATTTT. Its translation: CASSLVPSSNQPPHF.

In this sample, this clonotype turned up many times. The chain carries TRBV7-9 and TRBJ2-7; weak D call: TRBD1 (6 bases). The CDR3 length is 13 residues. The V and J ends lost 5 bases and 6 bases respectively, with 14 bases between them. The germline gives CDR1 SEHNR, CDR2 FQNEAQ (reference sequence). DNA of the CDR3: TGTGCCAGCAGCCGCGCAGGGGTCGGCGAGCAGTACTTC. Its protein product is CASSRAGVGEQYF.

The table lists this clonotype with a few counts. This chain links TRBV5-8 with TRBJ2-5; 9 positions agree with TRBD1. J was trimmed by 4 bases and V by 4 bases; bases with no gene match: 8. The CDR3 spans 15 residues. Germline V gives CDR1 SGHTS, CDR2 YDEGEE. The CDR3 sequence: CASSPGTGTGETQYF. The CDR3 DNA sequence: TGTGCCAGCAGCCCCGGGACAGGGACGGGAGAGACCCAGTACTTC. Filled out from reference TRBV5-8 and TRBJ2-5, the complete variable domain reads EAGVTQSPTHLIKTRGQQATLRCSPISGHTSVYWYQQALGLGLQFLLWYDEGEERNRGNFPPRFSGRQFPNYSSELNVNALELEDSALYLCASSPGTGTGETQYFGPGTRLLVL.

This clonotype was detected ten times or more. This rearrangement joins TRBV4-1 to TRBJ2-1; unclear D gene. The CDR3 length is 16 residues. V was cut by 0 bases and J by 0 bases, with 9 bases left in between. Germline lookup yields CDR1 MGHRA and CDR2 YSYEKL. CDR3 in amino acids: CASSQETASSYNEQFF. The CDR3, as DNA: TGCGCCAGCAGCCAAGAAACGGCTAGCTCCTACAATGAGCAGTTCTTC.

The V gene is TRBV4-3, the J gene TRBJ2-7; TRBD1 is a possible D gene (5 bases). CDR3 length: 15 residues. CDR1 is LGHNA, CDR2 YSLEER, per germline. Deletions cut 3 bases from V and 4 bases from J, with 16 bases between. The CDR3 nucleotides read TGCGCCAGCAGCCAGGAGCGTTGGGGCAGGTACGAGCAGTACTTC. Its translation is CASSQERWGRYEQYF.

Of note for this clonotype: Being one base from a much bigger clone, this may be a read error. As DNA, the CDR3 is TGTGCCAGCAGCTTAGGCGGGACTCCTGAGGCCCAGTACTTC. Protein: CASSLGGTPEAQYF. This chain joins TRBV7-2 and TRBJ2-5; D might be TRBD2 (6 bases). In germline, CDR1 is SGHTA, CDR2 FQGNSA. CDR3 size: 14 residues. Between the trimmed V and J ends, which lost 1 base and 9 bases, there was a span of 15 bases.

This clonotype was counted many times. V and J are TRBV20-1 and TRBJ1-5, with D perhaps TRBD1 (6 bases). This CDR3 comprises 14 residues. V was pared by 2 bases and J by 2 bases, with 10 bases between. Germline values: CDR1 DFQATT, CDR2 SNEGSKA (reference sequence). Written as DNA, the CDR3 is TGCAGTGCTAGAAGGGGACACGGCAATCAGCCCCAGCATTTT. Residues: CSARRGHGNQPQHF.

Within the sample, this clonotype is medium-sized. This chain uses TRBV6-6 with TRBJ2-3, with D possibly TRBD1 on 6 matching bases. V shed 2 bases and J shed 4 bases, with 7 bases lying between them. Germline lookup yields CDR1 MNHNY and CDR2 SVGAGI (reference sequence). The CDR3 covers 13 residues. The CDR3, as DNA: TGTGCCAGCAGTTACACAGGGTCAGATACGCAGTATTTT. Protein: CASSYTGSDTQYF.

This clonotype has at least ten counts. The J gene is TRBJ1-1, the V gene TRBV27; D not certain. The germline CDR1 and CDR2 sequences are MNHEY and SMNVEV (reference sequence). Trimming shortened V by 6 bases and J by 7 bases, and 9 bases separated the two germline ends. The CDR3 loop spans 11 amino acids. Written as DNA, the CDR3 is TGTGCCAGCAGCACGGGATTTGAAGCTTTCTTT. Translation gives CASSTGFEAFF.

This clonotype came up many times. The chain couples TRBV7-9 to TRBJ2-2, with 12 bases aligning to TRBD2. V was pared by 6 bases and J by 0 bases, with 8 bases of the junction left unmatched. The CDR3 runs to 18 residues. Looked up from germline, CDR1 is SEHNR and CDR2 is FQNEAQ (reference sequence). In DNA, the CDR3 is TGTGCCAGCAGACTTGGACTAGCGGGGAGGCCGAACACCGGGGAGCTGTTTTTT. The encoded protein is CASRLGLAGRPNTGELFF. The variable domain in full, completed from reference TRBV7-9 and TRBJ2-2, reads DTGVSQNPRHKITKRGQNVTFRCDPISEHNRLYWYRQTLGQGPEFLTYFQNEAQLEKSRLLSDRFSAERPKGSFSTLEIQRTEQGDSAMYLCASRLGLAGRPNTGELFFGEGSRLTVL.

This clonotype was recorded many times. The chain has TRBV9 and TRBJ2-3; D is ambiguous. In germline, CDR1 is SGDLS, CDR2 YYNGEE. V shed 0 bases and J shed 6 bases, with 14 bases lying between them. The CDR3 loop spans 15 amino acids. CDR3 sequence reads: CASSVGLTLEDTQYF. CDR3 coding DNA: TGTGCCAGCAGCGTAGGACTGACGTTAGAGGATACGCAGTATTTT.

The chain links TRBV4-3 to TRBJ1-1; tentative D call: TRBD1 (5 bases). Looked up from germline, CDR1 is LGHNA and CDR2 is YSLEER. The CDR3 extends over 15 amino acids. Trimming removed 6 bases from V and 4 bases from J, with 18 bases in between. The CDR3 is CASSQKWGGSTEAFF. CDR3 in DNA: TGCGCCAGCAGTCAAAAATGGGGGGGAAGCACTGAAGCTTTCTTT.

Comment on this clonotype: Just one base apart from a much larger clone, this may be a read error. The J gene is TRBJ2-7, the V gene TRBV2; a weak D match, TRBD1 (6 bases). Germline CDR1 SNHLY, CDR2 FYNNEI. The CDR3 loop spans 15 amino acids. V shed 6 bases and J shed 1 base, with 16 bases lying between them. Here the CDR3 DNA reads TGTGCCAGCAGACTAGGACAGAGTATGTCCTACGAGCAGTACTTC. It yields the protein CASRLGQSMSYEQYF.

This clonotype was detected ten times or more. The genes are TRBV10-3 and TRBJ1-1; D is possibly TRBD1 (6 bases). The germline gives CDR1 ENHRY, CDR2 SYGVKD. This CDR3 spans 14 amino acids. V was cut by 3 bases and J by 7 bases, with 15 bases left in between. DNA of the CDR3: TGTGCCATCAGTGAAGTCATCCGGGGACATGAAGCTTTCTTT. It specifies CAISEVIRGHEAFF.

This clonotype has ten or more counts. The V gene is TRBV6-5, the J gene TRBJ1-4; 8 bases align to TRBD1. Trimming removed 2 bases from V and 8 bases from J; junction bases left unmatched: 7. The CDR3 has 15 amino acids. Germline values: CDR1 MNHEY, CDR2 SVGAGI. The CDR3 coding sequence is TGTGCCAGCAGTTACGGGGCAGGGGGCGAGGAAAAACTGTTTTTT. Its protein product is CASSYGAGGEEKLFF.

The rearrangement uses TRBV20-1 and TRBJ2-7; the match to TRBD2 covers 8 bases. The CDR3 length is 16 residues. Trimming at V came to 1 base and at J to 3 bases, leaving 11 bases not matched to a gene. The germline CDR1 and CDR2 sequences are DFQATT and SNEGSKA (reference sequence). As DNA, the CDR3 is TGCAGTGCTAGAGGGTGGAGCGGGGGTTCCGTCTACGAGCAGTACTTC. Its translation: CSARGWSGGSVYEQYF.

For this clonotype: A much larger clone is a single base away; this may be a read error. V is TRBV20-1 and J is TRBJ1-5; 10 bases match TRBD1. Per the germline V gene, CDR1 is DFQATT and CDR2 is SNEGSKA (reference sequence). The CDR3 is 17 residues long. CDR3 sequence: CSAREGQGPSGRQPRHF. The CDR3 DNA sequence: TGCAGTGCTAGAGAGGGACAGGGGCCCAGCGGACGTCAGCCCCGGCATTTT.

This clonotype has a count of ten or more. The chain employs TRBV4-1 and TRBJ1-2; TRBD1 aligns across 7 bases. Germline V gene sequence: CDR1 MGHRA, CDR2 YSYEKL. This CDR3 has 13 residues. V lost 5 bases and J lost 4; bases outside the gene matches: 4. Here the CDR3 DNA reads TGCGCCAGCAGCACGGGGACAGTCTATGGCTACACCTTC. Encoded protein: CASSTGTVYGYTF.

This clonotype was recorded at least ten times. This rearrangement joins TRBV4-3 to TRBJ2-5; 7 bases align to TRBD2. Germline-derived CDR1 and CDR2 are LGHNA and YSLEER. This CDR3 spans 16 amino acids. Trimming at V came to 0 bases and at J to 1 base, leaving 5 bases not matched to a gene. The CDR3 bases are TGCGCCAGCAGCCAAGATTTCTGGACTAGCCAAGAGACCCAGTACTTC. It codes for CASSQDFWTSQETQYF.